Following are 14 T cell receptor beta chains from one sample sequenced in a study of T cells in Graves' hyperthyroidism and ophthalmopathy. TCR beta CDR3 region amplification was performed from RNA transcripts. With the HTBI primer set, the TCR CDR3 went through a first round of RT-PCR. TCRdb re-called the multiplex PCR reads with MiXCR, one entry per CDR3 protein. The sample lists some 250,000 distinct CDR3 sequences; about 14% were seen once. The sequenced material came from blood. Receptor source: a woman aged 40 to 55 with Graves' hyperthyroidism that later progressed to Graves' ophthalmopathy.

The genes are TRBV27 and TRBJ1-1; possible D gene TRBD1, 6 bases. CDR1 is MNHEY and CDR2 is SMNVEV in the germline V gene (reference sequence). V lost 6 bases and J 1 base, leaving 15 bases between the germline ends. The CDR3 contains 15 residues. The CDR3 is CASSWYRVGNTEAFF. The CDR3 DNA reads TGTGCCAGCAGCTGGTACAGGGTGGGGAACACTGAAGCTTTCTTT.

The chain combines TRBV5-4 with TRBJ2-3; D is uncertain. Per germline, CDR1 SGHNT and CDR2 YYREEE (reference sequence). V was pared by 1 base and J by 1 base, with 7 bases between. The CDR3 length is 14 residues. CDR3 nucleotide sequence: TGTGCCAGCAGCTTGTGGCTTGGCACAGATACGCAGTATTTT. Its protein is CASSLWLGTDTQYF. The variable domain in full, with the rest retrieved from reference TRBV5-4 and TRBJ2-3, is ETGVTQSPTHLIKTRGQQVTLRCSSQSGHNTVSWYQQALGQGPQFIFQYYREEENGRGNFPPRFSGLQFPNYSSELNVNALELDDSALYLCASSLWLGTDTQYFGPGTRLTVL.

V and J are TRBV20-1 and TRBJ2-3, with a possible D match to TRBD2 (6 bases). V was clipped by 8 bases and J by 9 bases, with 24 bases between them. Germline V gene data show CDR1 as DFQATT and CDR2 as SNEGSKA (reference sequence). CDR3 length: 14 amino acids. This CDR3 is CSLPPGGVAKTQYF. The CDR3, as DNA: TGCAGTCTCCCCCCGGGCGGGGTCGCAAAGACGCAGTATTTT.

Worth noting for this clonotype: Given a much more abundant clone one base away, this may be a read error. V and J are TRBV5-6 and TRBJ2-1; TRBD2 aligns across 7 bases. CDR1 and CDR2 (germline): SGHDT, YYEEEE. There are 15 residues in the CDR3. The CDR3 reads CVSSGGESHYNEQFF. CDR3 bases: TGTGTCAGCAGTGGGGGGGAGAGCCACTACAATGAGCAGTTCTTC.

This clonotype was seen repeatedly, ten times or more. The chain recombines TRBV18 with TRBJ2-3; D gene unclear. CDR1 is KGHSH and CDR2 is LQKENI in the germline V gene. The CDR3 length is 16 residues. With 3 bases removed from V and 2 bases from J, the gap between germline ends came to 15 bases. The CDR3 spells CASSPDLPRPTDTQYF. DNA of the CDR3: TGTGCCAGCTCACCGGACCTCCCCCGTCCCACAGATACGCAGTATTTT. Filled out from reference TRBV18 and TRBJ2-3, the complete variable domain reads NAGVMQNPRHLVRRRGQEARLRCSPMKGHSHVYWYRQLPEEGLKFMVYLQKENIIDESGMPKERFSAEFPKEGPSILRIQQVVRGDSAAYFCASSPDLPRPTDTQYFGPGTRLTVL.

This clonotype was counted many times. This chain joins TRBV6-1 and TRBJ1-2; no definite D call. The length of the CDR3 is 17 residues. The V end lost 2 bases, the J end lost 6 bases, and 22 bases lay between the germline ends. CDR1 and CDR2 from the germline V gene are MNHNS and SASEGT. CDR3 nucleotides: TGTGCCAGCAGTGAACCAGGAAATAAGCGACCGGCGGATGGCTACACCTTC. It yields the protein CASSEPGNKRPADGYTF.

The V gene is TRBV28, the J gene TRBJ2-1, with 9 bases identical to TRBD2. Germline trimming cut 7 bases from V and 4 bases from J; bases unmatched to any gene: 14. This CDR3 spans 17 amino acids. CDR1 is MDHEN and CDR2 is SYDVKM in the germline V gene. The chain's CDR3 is CASTLSWAGGPYNEQFF. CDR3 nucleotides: TGTGCCAGCACTCTTAGTTGGGCGGGAGGGCCTTACAATGAGCAGTTCTTC.

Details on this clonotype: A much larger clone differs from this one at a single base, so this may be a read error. The CDR3 here is CASSHTGIVYEQYF. CDR3 nucleotides: TGTGCCAGCAGTCATACAGGGATCGTCTACGAGCAGTACTTC. This chain uses TRBV12-3 or TRBV12-4 with TRBJ2-7; perhaps TRBD1 as D (6 bases). Trimming removed 5 bases at V and 3 bases at J, with 14 bases between. This CDR3 has 14 residues.

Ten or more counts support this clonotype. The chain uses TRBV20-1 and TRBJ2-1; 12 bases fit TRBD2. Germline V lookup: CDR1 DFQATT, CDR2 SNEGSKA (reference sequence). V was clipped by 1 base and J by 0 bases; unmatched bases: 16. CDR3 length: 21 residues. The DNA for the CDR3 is TGCAGTGCTAGAGGGGGAGCAGGTACTAGCGGGAGGTCCTACTCCTACAATGAGCAGTTCTTC. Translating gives CSARGGAGTSGRSYSYNEQFF.

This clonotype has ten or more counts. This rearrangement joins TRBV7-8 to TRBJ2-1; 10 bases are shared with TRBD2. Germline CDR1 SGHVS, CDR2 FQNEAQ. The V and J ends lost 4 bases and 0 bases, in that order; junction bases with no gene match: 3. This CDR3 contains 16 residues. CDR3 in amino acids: CASSSSSGSSYNEQFF. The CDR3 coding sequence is TGTGCCAGCAGCTCATCTAGCGGGAGCTCCTACAATGAGCAGTTCTTC.

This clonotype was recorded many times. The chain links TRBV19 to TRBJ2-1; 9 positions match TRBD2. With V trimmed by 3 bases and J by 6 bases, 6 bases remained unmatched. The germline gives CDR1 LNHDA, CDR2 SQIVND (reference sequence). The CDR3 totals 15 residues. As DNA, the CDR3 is TGTGCCAGTAGTATTAGCGGGAGAAAGGGCAATGAGCAGTTCTTC. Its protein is CASSISGRKGNEQFF.

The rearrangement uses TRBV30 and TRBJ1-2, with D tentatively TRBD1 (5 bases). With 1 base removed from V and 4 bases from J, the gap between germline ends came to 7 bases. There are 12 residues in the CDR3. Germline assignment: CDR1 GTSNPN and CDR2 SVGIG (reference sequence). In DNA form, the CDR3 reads TGTGCCTGGAGTGACAGGATCTATGGCTACACCTTC. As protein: CAWSDRIYGYTF.

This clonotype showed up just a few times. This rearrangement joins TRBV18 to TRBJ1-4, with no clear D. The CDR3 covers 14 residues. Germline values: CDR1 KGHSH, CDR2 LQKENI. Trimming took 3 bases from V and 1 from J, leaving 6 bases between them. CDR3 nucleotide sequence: TGTGCCAGCTCACCGACACAAACTAATGAAAAACTGTTTTTT. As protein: CASSPTQTNEKLFF.

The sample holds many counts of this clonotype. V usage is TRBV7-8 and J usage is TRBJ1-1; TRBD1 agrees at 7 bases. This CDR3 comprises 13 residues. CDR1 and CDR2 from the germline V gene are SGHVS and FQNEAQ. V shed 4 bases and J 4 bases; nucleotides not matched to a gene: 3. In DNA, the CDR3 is TGTGCCAGCAGCTCAGGGGGATCCACTGAAGCTTTCTTT. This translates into CASSSGGSTEAFF.